The rows below give T cell receptor beta chains drawn from one sample of a study of CD8+ T cells in alopecia areata. Libraries were prepared by immunoSEQ multiplex PCR; TCRdb keeps only in-frame clonotypes and omits some of them. In the table there are 130,000 or so clones, roughly nine tenths of which are singletons. The input for sequencing was CD8+ T cells sorted from blood, taken at week 4, from a patient treated with tofacitinib. The receptors come from a human donor with alopecia areata. The CDR3 runs from the conserved cysteine through the conserved F or W. The D gene is left open where the match is weak. A row's size may be missing; if present it is once, few, many or a size class.

j_call d_call clone_size v_call cdr3_aa cdr3_nt
TRBJ1-2 NA few TRBV27 CASGWGTSYGYTF TGTGCCAGCGGGTGGGGGACAAGCTATGGCTACACCTTC
TRBJ2-5 NA NA TRBV7-9 CASSLAAAGGETQYF TGTGCCAGCAGCTTAGCGGCCGCAGGGGGGGAGACCCAGTACTTC
TRBJ1-1 NA NA TRBV29-1 CSVEVVGAGTEAFF TGCAGCGTTGAAGTCGTGGGGGCTGGGACTGAAGCTTTCTTT
TRBJ2-3 NA once TRBV9 CASFSGDEPDTQYF TGTGCCAGCTTTTCCGGGGACGAACCAGATACGCAGTATTTT
TRBJ2-5 NA once TRBV28 CASSFTGPTETQYF TGTGCCAGCAGTTTTACGGGACCGACTGAGACCCAGTACTTC
TRBJ2-5 TRBD1 NA TRBV29-1 CSVEDRDRDRVNQYF TGCAGCGTTGAAGATCGGGACAGGGATAGGGTGAACCAGTACTTC
TRBJ1-1 NA few TRBV12-5 CASDHGEVNTEAFF TGTGCTAGTGATCACGGAGAGGTGAACACTGAAGCTTTCTTT
TRBJ2-7 NA NA TRBV4-2 CASSQYGSPGNYEQYF TGTGCCAGCAGCCAATACGGATCTCCAGGGAACTACGAGCAGTACTTC
TRBJ2-7 NA NA TRBV4-1 CASSQEGPGIYEQYF TGCGCCAGCAGCCAAGAAGGGCCGGGGATCTACGAGCAGTACTTC
TRBJ2-7 NA NA TRBV19 CASSIKQSYEQYF TGTGCCAGTAGTATCAAACAGAGCTACGAGCAGTACTTC
TRBJ2-4 TRBD1 NA TRBV7-9 CASSTTGEDIQYF TGTGCCAGCAGTACGACAGGGGAGGACATTCAGTACTTC
TRBJ2-1 TRBD2 NA TRBV29-1 CSVELADSWNEQFF TGCAGCGTTGAGCTAGCGGACTCGTGGAATGAGCAGTTCTTC
TRBJ2-3 TRBD1 NA TRBV7-9 CASSPPDRGSTDTQYF TGTGCCAGCAGCCCACCAGACAGGGGCAGCACAGATACGCAGTATTTT
TRBJ2-3 TRBD1 NA TRBV15 CATSRGQVIGTDTQYF TGTGCCACCAGCAGGGGACAGGTGATAGGCACAGATACGCAGTATTTT
TRBJ2-2 NA NA TRBV6-5 CASSYSIGFGELFF TGTGCCAGCAGTTACTCGATTGGGTTCGGGGAGCTGTTTTTT
TRBJ1-2 TRBD1 NA TRBV2 CASSSRDSSRAGYTF TGTGCCAGCAGTTCGCGGGACAGTTCTAGGGCGGGCTACACCTTC
TRBJ2-7 NA few TRBV11-1 CASSLSRVSEQYF TGTGCCAGCAGCTTATCGAGGGTGTCCGAGCAGTACTTC
TRBJ2-5 NA NA TRBV29-1 CSVEDLGYSTAGETQYF TGCAGCGTTGAAGATTTGGGCTATAGTACTGCTGGGGAGACCCAGTACTTC
TRBJ1-5 NA once TRBV6-1 CASSERKRVIRNQPQHF TGTGCCAGCAGTGAGAGAAAAAGGGTTATTCGCAATCAGCCCCAGCATTTT
TRBJ1-2 NA NA TRBV7-8 CASSYSSPTDTHYGYTF TGTGCCAGCAGTTACTCGTCCCCCACGGACACCCACTATGGCTACACCTTC
TRBJ2-1 NA NA TRBV30 CAWSIGGGYEQFF TGTGCCTGGAGTATAGGCGGGGGCTATGAGCAGTTCTTC
TRBJ1-2 TRBD1 NA TRBV19 CASSSRTGDVYGYTF TGTGCCAGTAGTTCCAGGACAGGAGACGTCTATGGCTACACCTTC
TRBJ1-2 NA NA TRBV27 CASSLGQAYGYTF TGTGCCAGCAGTTTAGGGCAGGCCTATGGCTACACCTTC
TRBJ2-3 TRBD2 once TRBV25-1 CASSGLAGGTRPPDTQYF TGTGCCAGCAGCGGACTAGCGGGAGGGACTCGGCCCCCCGATACGCAGTATTTT
TRBJ2-7 NA NA TRBV6-1 CASTPGDHEQYF TGTGCCAGCACCCCAGGGGACCACGAGCAGTACTTC
TRBJ2-2 NA medium-sized TRBV4-2 CASSPGTSNTGELFF TGTGCCAGCAGCCCGGGGACGTCCAACACCGGGGAGCTGTTTTTT
TRBJ2-1 NA NA TRBV29-1 CSARQSPNEQFF TGCAGCGCCCGTCAGTCTCCCAATGAGCAGTTCTTC
TRBJ2-7 TRBD1 NA TRBV5-1 CASSPGTGMAEQYF TGCGCCAGCAGCCCGGGGACAGGGATGGCTGAGCAGTACTTC
TRBJ2-2 NA NA TRBV30 CAWSSRPNTGELFF TGTGCCTGGAGCTCAAGACCGAACACCGGGGAGCTGTTTTTT
TRBJ2-7 TRBD1 NA TRBV7-9 CASSLAKTGVYEQYF TGTGCCAGCAGCTTAGCGAAGACAGGGGTCTACGAGCAGTACTTC
TRBJ1-2 TRBD1 few TRBV9 CASSPPTGGLYGYTF TGTGCCAGCAGCCCGCCGACAGGGGGACTCTATGGCTACACCTTC
TRBJ1-1 NA NA TRBV6-1 CASSDLESFF TGTGCCAGCAGTGATCTCGAGTCTTTCTTT
TRBJ2-1 NA NA TRBV4-1 CASSHTSGEQFF TGCGCCAGCAGCCACACTTCAGGGGAGCAGTTCTTC
TRBJ1-2 NA NA TRBV5-1 CAKTKREENYGYTF TGCGCCAAGACGAAGCGGGAGGAAAACTATGGCTACACCTTC
TRBJ2-2 NA NA TRBV7-6 CASSAPQGYTGELFF TGTGCCAGCAGCGCCCCACAGGGTTACACCGGGGAGCTGTTTTTT
TRBJ2-7 NA NA TRBV18 CASSPGPPGRYEQYF TGTGCCAGCTCACCGGGTCCTCCAGGGCGCTACGAGCAGTACTTC
TRBJ2-1 TRBD2 NA TRBV13 CASSLGTSGASLNEQFF TGTGCCAGCAGCTTAGGGACTAGCGGCGCCTCTTTGAATGAGCAGTTCTTC
TRBJ2-5 NA NA TRBV7-6 CASSLTEEGGQYF TGTGCCAGCAGCTTGACAGAGGAAGGGGGCCAGTACTTC
TRBJ2-5 TRBD1 few TRBV7-9 CASSTEGTGETQYF TGTGCCAGCAGCACCGAGGGGACAGGGGAGACCCAGTACTTC